This record concerns one T cell receptor (beta chain) sequence. Its target antigen remains unknown. Base qualities were left out, and no much larger clone turns up one base away. Genomic DNA was extracted from sorted cells for sequencing of the TCRbeta CDR3 region. The immunoSEQ Assay was used for sequencing of TCRbeta CDR3 regions. The table comes from immuneACCESS by way of TCRdb, which keeps in-frame sequences with V and J called. Part of the clones is missing from these tables; in studies checked, under half for an unresolved V gene and the rest for unknown reasons. This sample gives tens of thousands of clones in total; around 82% of them show up just once. The ten largest clones add up to 18% of the sample. The trial excluded patients who had a history of autoimmune disease or were on systemic immunosuppression. Peripheral blood for TCR sequencing was collected from all dose cohorts at baseline, on cycle 4 day 1, and on cycle 7 day 1. The samples were taken from a phase I, first-in-human, multicenter, open-label dose-escalation trial of ivuxolimab. Adults with locally advanced or metastatic melanoma, renal cell, hepatocellular, or head and neck squamous cell carcinoma were enrolled in the trial. Before TCR sequencing, CD4+ T cells and CD8+ T cells from peripheral blood were sorted into separate populations.

The sample is drawn from a study of OX40 agonist ivuxolimab in advanced cancers. The study in broad terms: Ivuxolimab, which targeted the costimulatory receptor OX40 (CD134), was an agonistic, fully human IgG2 monoclonal antibody. Patients were allowed to have had prior anti-PD-1, anti-PD-L1 or anti-CTLA-4 therapy, and 40% to 45% of the dose-escalation patients had previously received checkpoint inhibitors. Intravenous ivuxolimab was administered to patients every 2 weeks at six dose levels: 0.01, 0.1, 0.3, 1.5, 3 and 10 mg/kg. Three dose-escalation patients achieved partial responses, one with hepatocellular carcinoma and two with cutaneous melanoma. In the dose-escalation cohort, roughly four fifths of patients were male, and the mean age was around 60 years, with a range of 23 to 79. Among the approximately 54 dose-escalation patients, 19 had hepatocellular carcinoma, 15 or so melanoma, 9 renal cell carcinoma and 9 head and neck cancer. The paper covers the monotherapy dose-escalation part of the phase I ivuxolimab trial, which included N of about 50 patients. Peripheral TCRbeta sequencing aimed to test whether ivuxolimab altered TCR sequence diversity and caused clonal T-cell expansion.

There are 14 amino acids in the CDR3, from cysteine to phenylalanine inclusive. The read is trimmed to its CDR3 DNA, 42 bases read in frame from base 1. CDR1 and CDR2, per the germline V gene, are MNHEY and SVGAGI. V is pared back by 2 bases and J by 3 bases, with 10 bases lying between the germline termini. Summary of the overall study and its limitations: Low levels of normalized T-cell clonal expansion were also seen in some patients who did not respond. At doses of 0.1 to 3.0 mg/kg, clonal expansion of both CD4+ and CD8+ T cells in blood was seen between baseline and week 6. Partial responders in the 0.1-3.0 mg/kg groups had among the lowest normalized peripheral clonal expansion, especially among CD8+ T cells. On average, CD8+ T cells showed more expanded clones than CD4+ T cells after ivuxolimab. The antigen specificity of the clonally expanded peripheral T cells was not determined.

The chain couples TRBV6-5 to TRBJ1-2, with the D gene call left open. The sequence derives from an adult with an advanced solid tumor such as melanoma, head and neck, liver or kidney cancer. The material sequenced was CD4+ or CD8+ T cells sorted from blood, taken in a trial of the OX40 agonist ivuxolimab. Read as DNA, the sequence is TGTGCCAGCAGTTACGGGGAGGGAGACTATGGCTACACCTTC. Translated, it gives CASSYGEGDYGYTF.